These T cell receptor beta chains were read from a single sample in a study of human T cells and chemical hapten exposure. A single record per CDR3 protein comes from TCRdb applying MiXCR to the RACE reads. The sample consists of some 380,000 distinct CDR3 sequences, roughly 4.8% of them appearing once. Sequences were derived from whole blood, sampled in connection with sensitization to the hapten diphenylcyclopropenone (DPC). The receptors shown here come from a woman in her forties or fifties with alopecia areata. Some clones in this sample may be carry-over from other donors' samples. The CDR3 runs from the conserved cysteine through the conserved F or W. D genes are given only for firm matches. Expanded clones get a size class; other rows say once, few or many, or leave the size out.

V	D	J	size	CDR3	DNA
TRBV7-2	TRBD2	TRBJ2-3	many	CASSHGLAGGPDTQYF	TGTGCCAGCAGCCACGGACTAGCGGGGGGCCCAGATACGCAGTATTTT
TRBV5-1	NA	TRBJ1-3	many	CASSLAGGFSGNTIYF	TGCGCCAGCAGCTTGGCCGGGGGGTTTTCTGGAAACACCATATATTTT
TRBV7-9	NA	TRBJ2-3	NA	CASSLEGAGTDTQYF	TGTGCCAGCAGCTTAGAGGGAGCGGGCACAGATACGCAGTATTTT
TRBV3-1	NA	TRBJ2-3	many	CASKRGATDTQYF	TGTGCCAGCAAGCGAGGGGCCACAGATACGCAGTATTTT
TRBV12-3/TRBV12-4	NA	TRBJ2-6	NA	CASSSNGANVLTF	TGTGCCAGCAGCTCAAATGGGGCCAACGTCCTGACTTTC
TRBV10-3	NA	TRBJ1-1	many	CAISRTDFTEAFF	TGTGCCATCAGCCGGACCGACTTCACTGAAGCTTTCTTT
TRBV9	NA	TRBJ2-5	few	CASSVWGEETQYF	TGTGCCAGCAGCGTATGGGGGGAAGAGACCCAGTACTTC
TRBV9	NA	TRBJ2-3	many	CASSVAIWSPTDTQYF	TGTGCCAGCAGCGTAGCTATCTGGAGCCCCACAGATACGCAGTATTTT
TRBV5-1	TRBD2	TRBJ2-1	few	CASSLARWEGRYNEQFF	TGCGCCAGCAGCTTGGCCAGGTGGGAGGGCCGCTACAATGAGCAGTTCTTC
TRBV20-1	TRBD1	TRBJ1-5	NA	CSALEGQGNQPQHF	TGCAGTGCCCTTGAAGGACAGGGGAATCAGCCCCAGCATTTT
TRBV6-1	NA	TRBJ1-1	many	CASSVRVNTEAFF	TGTGCCAGCAGTGTCAGGGTGAACACTGAAGCTTTCTTT
TRBV6-5	NA	TRBJ2-5	many	CASSFRAAQGLQKAQYF	TGTGCCAGCAGCTTCCGGGCGGCGCAGGGTCTGCAGAAGGCCCAGTACTTC